This T cell receptor (beta chain) appears in the sequencing data of a study of T-cell reconstitution after alpha-beta-depleted transplantation in children. General study points: It was reported that alpha-beta T cells came from several hundred expanded graft clones (about two months after transplant).

Molecular barcoding with unique molecular identifiers was used for the TCRbeta library. TCRdb recomputed calls from the PCR reads with MiXCR, one row per CDR3 protein. The profile shows about 980,000 distinct CDR3 sequences, about 26% of them singletons. This clonotype was observed a few times. Its antigen remains unidentified. The clonotype originates from a boy under two years old who had a stem cell transplant for SCID, so the T cells may come from the graft donor. Sample: PBMCs, mostly from graft donor cells, taken 360 days after TCRalphabeta/CD19-depleted stem cell transplant.

The CDR3 DNA is TGCGCCAGCGGGAGGACTAAGTCCACAGATACGCAGTATTTT. Amino acid sequence: CASGRTKSTDTQYF. V and J are TRBV10-2 and TRBJ2-3; D is perhaps TRBD2 (6 bases). The CDR3 sequence is 14 residues long. From germline, CDR1 is WSHSY and CDR2 SAAADI. V lost 8 bases to trimming and J lost 2 bases, with 14 bases between them.